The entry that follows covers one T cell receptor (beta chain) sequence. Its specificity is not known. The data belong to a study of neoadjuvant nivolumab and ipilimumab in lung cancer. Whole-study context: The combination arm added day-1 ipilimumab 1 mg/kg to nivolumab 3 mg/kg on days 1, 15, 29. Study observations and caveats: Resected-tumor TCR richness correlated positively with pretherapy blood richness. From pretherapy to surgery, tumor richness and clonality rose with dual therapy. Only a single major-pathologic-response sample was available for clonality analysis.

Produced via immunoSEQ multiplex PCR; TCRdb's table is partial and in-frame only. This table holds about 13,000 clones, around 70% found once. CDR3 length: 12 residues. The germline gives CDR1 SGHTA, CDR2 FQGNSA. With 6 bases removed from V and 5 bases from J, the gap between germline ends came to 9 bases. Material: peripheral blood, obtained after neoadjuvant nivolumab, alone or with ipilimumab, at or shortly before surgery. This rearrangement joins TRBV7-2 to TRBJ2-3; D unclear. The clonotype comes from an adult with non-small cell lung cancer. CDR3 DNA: TGTGCCAGCAGTCCCACGGGAGATACGCAGTATTTT. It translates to CASSPTGDTQYF.